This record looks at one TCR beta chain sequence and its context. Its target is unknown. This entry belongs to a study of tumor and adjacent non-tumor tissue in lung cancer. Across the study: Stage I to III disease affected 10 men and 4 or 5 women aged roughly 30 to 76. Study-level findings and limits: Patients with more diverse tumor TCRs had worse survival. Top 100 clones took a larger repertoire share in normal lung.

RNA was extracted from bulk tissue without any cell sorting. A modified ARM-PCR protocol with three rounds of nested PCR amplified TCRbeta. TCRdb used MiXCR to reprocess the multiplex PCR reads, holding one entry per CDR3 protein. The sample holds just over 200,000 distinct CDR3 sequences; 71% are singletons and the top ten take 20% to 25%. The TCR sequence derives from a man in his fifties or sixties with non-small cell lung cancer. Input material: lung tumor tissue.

CDR3 loop: CASSQDRPLTYEQYF. CDR3 sequence (DNA): TGTGCCAGCAGCCAAGATCGGCCACTTACCTACGAGCAGTACTTC. This chain links TRBV14 with TRBJ2-7; D remains unclear. CDR1 SGHDN and CDR2 FVKESK come from the germline V gene. V dropped 0 bases and J dropped 2 bases, with 11 bases sitting between them. The CDR3 totals 15 residues.